The 23 T cell receptor beta chains below come from one sample, sequenced in a study of HIV-infected children after antiretroviral therapy interruption. The TCR library was built from RNA with a 3' RACE protocol and unique molecular identifiers. One entry per CDR3 protein, called by TCRdb with MiXCR from the 3' RACE reads. The data contain about 89,000 distinct CDR3 sequences, around 6.9% of them singletons. As for treatment: PENTA 11 planned treatment interruption arm or continuous ART arm. Sample: CD45RA+ CD4+ T cells from PBMCs, pooled from several time points, taken from a donor given antiretroviral therapy, either interrupted or continuous. Subset in this sample: naive CD4+ CD45RA+ CD45RO- T cells. The receptors originated from a pool of human donors with HIV.

This clonotype has a count of ten or more. The chain couples TRBV27 to TRBJ2-3; 7 nucleotides align to TRBD2. This CDR3 spans 15 amino acids. Unmatched junction bases numbered 9, after V lost 9 bases and J lost 0 bases. Germline V gives CDR1 MNHEY, CDR2 SMNVEV (reference sequence). The CDR3 here is CASRKRDRSTDTQYF. In nucleotides, the CDR3 is TGTGCCAGTAGGAAGCGGGACCGCAGCACAGATACGCAGTATTTT.

Comments on this clonotype: A much larger clonotype is one base distant, so this may be a read error. The chain uses TRBV7-2 and TRBJ1-1; a weak D match, TRBD1 (5 bases). This CDR3 has 14 residues. V was pared by 5 bases and J by 2 bases, with 12 bases between. Germline V gene lookup returns CDR1 SGHTA and CDR2 FQGNSA. Here the CDR3 reads CASSRRTHNTEAFF. The CDR3 nucleotides read TGTGCCAGCAGCCGCCGGACACACAACACTGAAGCTTTCTTT.

The chain links TRBV6-6 to TRBJ2-7, with 8 bases fitting TRBD1. V lost 0 bases to trimming and J lost 4 bases; unmatched junction nucleotides: 14. The germline CDR1 and CDR2 sequences are MNHNY and SVGAGI (reference sequence). The CDR3 totals 18 residues. The CDR3 loop is CASSYSIGFWTGKYEQYF. The CDR3 nucleotides are TGTGCCAGCAGTTACTCGATCGGGTTTTGGACAGGGAAGTACGAGCAGTACTTC.

This clonotype was counted many times. The rearrangement joins TRBV18 to TRBJ1-1; maybe TRBD1 (5 bases). Per the germline V gene, CDR1 is KGHSH and CDR2 is LQKENI. The V end lost 3 bases, the J end lost 2 bases, and 10 bases lay between the germline ends. The length of the CDR3 is 14 residues. CDR3 nucleotides: TGTGCCAGCTCACCCGGGACGGTAAACACTGAAGCTTTCTTT. Protein sequence: CASSPGTVNTEAFF.

This clonotype was recorded many times. This rearrangement joins TRBV19 to TRBJ1-2; D unclear. This CDR3 region has 14 residues. Trimming removed 3 bases from V and 2 bases from J, with 10 bases in between. Germline CDR1 LNHDA, CDR2 SQIVND (reference sequence). CDR3 DNA: TGTGCCAGTAGTATCTCTCCCGACAACTATGGCTACACCTTC. It yields the protein CASSISPDNYGYTF.

This clonotype was counted at least ten times. The chain is built from TRBV21-1 and TRBJ2-7; TRBD1 reflects the table's D call only, with no check against the DNA. TRBV21-1 represents a pseudogene. The CDR3 extends over 18 amino acids. CDR3 residues: CASSKRGVRKRHSYEQYF. In nucleotides, the CDR3 is TGTGCCAGCAGCAAAAGGGGCGTTAGAAAGAGACATTCCTACGAGCAGTACTTC.

This clonotype was recorded many times. The genes are TRBV5-6 and TRBJ1-2; TRBD1 aligns across 9 bases. The CDR3 extends over 15 amino acids. CDR1 is SGHDT, CDR2 YYEEEE, per germline. With 4 bases clipped from V and 5 bases from J, the junction kept 9 bases outside the gene matches. For the CDR3, the DNA is TGTGCCAGCAGCCTCAAGACAGGGGGGCCTTATGGCTACACCTTC. Its protein is CASSLKTGGPYGYTF. The whole variable domain, remainder taken from reference TRBV5-6 and TRBJ1-2, is DAGVTQSPTHLIKTRGQQVTLRCSPKSGHDTVSWYQQALGQGPQFIFQYYEEEERQRGNFPDRFSGHQFPNYSSELNVNALLLGDSALYLCASSLKTGGPYGYTFGSGTRLTVV.

Regarding this clonotype: At one of its ends the junction is not consistent with the germline gene, which may arise from a read error. This chain joins TRBV27 and TRBJ1-1; D not certain. This CDR3 has 14 residues. Germline CDR1 MNHEY, CDR2 SMNVEV (reference sequence). The CDR3 spells CASSFRAANTEAYF. Written as DNA, the CDR3 is TGTGCCAGCAGTTTCCGGGCCGCGAACACTGAAGCTTACTTT.

This clonotype was picked up a small number of times. The chain carries TRBV7-9 and TRBJ1-5; D gene uncertain. V was shortened by 2 bases and J by 6 bases, with 8 bases between the two germline ends. In germline, CDR1 is SEHNR, CDR2 FQNEAQ (reference sequence). The CDR3 consists of 13 residues. DNA for the CDR3: TGTGCCAGCAGCTTATCCGAGGGTCAGCCCCAGCATTTT. Translation: CASSLSEGQPQHF.

The sample holds many counts of this clonotype. V usage is TRBV7-3 and J usage is TRBJ2-7; TRBD2 matches 11 bases. Germline V lookup: CDR1 SGHTA, CDR2 FQGTGA. The CDR3 runs to 16 residues. V dropped 3 bases and J dropped 5; count of bases not matched to a gene: 9. The CDR3 DNA reads as TGTGCCAGCAGCTTGAGACTAGCGGGAAGATTCGACGAGCAGTACTTC. Amino acid sequence: CASSLRLAGRFDEQYF.

This clonotype was recorded many times. V gene TRBV5-1 combines with J gene TRBJ2-7, with 9 bases aligning to TRBD1. The germline V gene encodes CDR1 SGHRS and CDR2 YFSETQ. The CDR3 is made up of 15 amino acids. The trim removed 3 bases at V and 1 base at J, leaving 5 bases unmatched. CDR3 sequence (DNA): TGCGCCAGCAGCTCTCCGGGACAGGGTTCCTACGAGCAGTACTTC. Its protein is CASSSPGQGSYEQYF.

This chain connects TRBV20-1 to TRBJ1-5; tentative D call: TRBD1 (5 bases). V lost 4 bases to trimming and J lost 1 base, with 8 bases between them. CDR3 length: 13 amino acids. CDR1 DFQATT and CDR2 SNEGSKA come from the germline V gene (reference sequence). The DNA for the CDR3 is TGCAGTGCTATTCCAGGGAGCAATCAGCCCCAGCATTTT. As protein: CSAIPGSNQPQHF.

This clonotype was picked up many times. The chain links TRBV29-1 to TRBJ2-1, with 13 bases matching TRBD2. The germline CDR1 and CDR2 sequences are SQVTM and ANQGSEA. V shed 6 bases, J shed 0 bases, and the junction held 14 bases outside the gene matches. The CDR3 is 19 residues long. The CDR3 protein is CSVSRLAGGTLSSYNEQFF. The DNA of the CDR3 is TGCAGCGTATCCAGACTAGCGGGGGGCACCCTGAGCTCCTACAATGAGCAGTTCTTC.

CDR3 residues: CASSPSQTGVGNEQFF. The CDR3, as DNA: TGTGCCAGCAGCCCATCACAGACAGGGGTAGGCAATGAGCAGTTCTTC. The chain links TRBV7-9 to TRBJ2-1; the match to TRBD1 covers 8 bases. Trimming at V came to 5 bases and at J to 6 bases, leaving 12 bases not matched to a gene. Germline-derived CDR1 and CDR2 are SEHNR and FQNEAQ (reference sequence). This CDR3 contains 16 residues.

This clonotype occurred many times. The CDR3 here is CASSQGVLRPQHF. CDR3 coding DNA: TGTGCCAGCAGCCAAGGAGTATTGCGCCCCCAGCATTTT. This sequence joins TRBV3-1 and TRBJ1-5; D gene unclear. The CDR3 sequence is 13 residues long. The germline gives CDR1 LGHDT, CDR2 YNNKEL (reference sequence). V lost 1 base, J lost 10 bases, and 11 bases lay in between.

This clonotype occurred many times. The J gene is TRBJ2-1, the V gene TRBV7-2; tentatively, D is TRBD1 or TRBD2 (5 bases each). V was cut by 5 bases and J by 3 bases, with 17 bases left in between. Germline V gene lookup returns CDR1 SGHTA and CDR2 FQGNSA. The CDR3 runs 16 residues. CDR3 protein: CASSPIGGENYNEQFF. DNA for the CDR3: TGTGCCAGCAGCCCTATTGGGGGAGAGAACTACAATGAGCAGTTCTTC.

The table lists this clonotype with many counts. The chain has TRBV6-6 and TRBJ2-7, with 8 bases lining up with TRBD2. Germline CDR1 is MNHNY and CDR2 is SVGAGI (reference sequence). Trimming took 4 bases from V and 3 from J; bases not matched to a gene: 14. This CDR3 has 17 amino acids. The CDR3 sequence: CASSSLLVGSGVYEQYF. The CDR3, as DNA: TGTGCCAGCAGTTCACTCTTAGTTGGTAGCGGGGTCTACGAGCAGTACTTC.

This clonotype has at least ten counts. The rearrangement joins TRBV5-1 to TRBJ2-7; 8 bases line up with TRBD1. CDR1 SGHRS and CDR2 YFSETQ come from the germline V gene. With 4 bases clipped from V and 5 bases from J, the junction kept 8 bases outside the gene matches. The length of the CDR3 is 14 residues. Here the CDR3 reads CASSQQGVANEQYF. The CDR3 nucleotides read TGCGCCAGCAGCCAACAGGGGGTGGCGAACGAGCAGTACTTC.

The sample holds many counts of this clonotype. The rearrangement uses TRBV14 and TRBJ1-1; D is uncertain. The CDR3 extends over 13 amino acids. Germline CDR1 SGHDN, CDR2 FVKESK. The germline V and J ends were trimmed by 0 bases and 10 bases, with 12 bases remaining between them. The CDR3 region has the DNA TGTGCCAGCAGCCAAGAAGGACGGGTTCGAGCTTTCTTT. Amino acid sequence: CASSQEGRVRAFF.

This clonotype was recorded at least ten times. The genes are TRBV7-6 and TRBJ2-7; 8 positions match TRBD1. Trimming removed 4 bases from V and 6 bases from J; junction bases left unmatched: 5. Per germline, CDR1 SGHVS and CDR2 FNYEAQ. The CDR3 extends over 13 amino acids. The CDR3 nucleotides read TGTGCCAGCAGCTCCGGACAGGGTCGCGAGCAGTACTTC. This encodes CASSSGQGREQYF.

Ten or more counts support this clonotype. This chain joins TRBV6-5 and TRBJ2-3, with D possibly matching TRBD2 (7 bases). Germline values: CDR1 MNHEY, CDR2 SVGAGI. V was clipped by 5 bases and J by 6 bases, with 15 bases between them. The CDR3 is 14 amino acids. In DNA, the CDR3 is TGTGCCAGCAGTCCCCTACAGGGAGGGGATACGCAGTATTTT. Protein sequence: CASSPLQGGDTQYF.

J is TRBJ1-6 and V is TRBV9; no clear D gene. This CDR3 region has 12 residues. V was trimmed by 3 bases and J by 10 bases, leaving 8 bases between them. Germline lookup yields CDR1 SGDLS and CDR2 YYNGEE. CDR3 in DNA: TGTGCCAGCAGCGGGCTGTCGTCACCCCTCCACTTT. Amino acids: CASSGLSSPLHF. Full variable domain (outside the CDR3, taken from reference TRBV9 and TRBJ1-6): DSGVTQTPKHLITATGQRVTLRCSPRSGDLSVYWYQQSLDQGLQFLIQYYNGEERAKGNILERFSAQQFPDLHSELNLSSLELGDSALYFCASSGLSSPLHFGNGTRLTVT.

This clonotype appeared many times. The chain links TRBV3-1 to TRBJ2-2; D is undetermined. Trimming stripped 4 bases from V and 5 bases from J, with 11 bases between. The germline gives CDR1 LGHDT, CDR2 YNNKEL (reference sequence). The CDR3 is 14 residues long. CDR3 amino acids: CASSLSPITGELFF. The CDR3 nucleotides read TGTGCCAGCAGCCTGTCTCCGATAACCGGGGAGCTGTTTTTT.